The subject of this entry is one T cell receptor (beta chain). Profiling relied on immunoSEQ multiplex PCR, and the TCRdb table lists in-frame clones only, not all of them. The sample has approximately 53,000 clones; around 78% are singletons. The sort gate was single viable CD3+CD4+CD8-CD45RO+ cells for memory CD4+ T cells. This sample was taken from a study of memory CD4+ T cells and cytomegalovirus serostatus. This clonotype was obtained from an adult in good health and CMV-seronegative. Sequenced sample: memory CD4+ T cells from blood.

The CDR3 loop reads CASSQGWASGKEQFF. The CDR3 DNA reads as TGCGCCAGCAGCCAAGGATGGGCTAGCGGGAAAGAGCAGTTCTTC. This chain links TRBV4-1 with TRBJ2-1; 9 bases agree with TRBD2. Germline V gene data show CDR1 as MGHRA and CDR2 as YSYEKL. Germline trimming cut 1 base from V and 10 bases from J; bases unmatched to any gene: 8. The CDR3 consists of 15 residues.